This is a list of T cell receptor beta chains from one sample in a study of blood T cell repertoires in COVID-19. The table came from immunoSEQ multiplex PCR; TCRdb's copy has only in-frame clones and leaves some out. The table records 350,000 or so clones, about 88% of them present only once. Sequencing input: PBMCs or T cells enriched from blood (not recorded which). The origin of the receptors is a woman in her thirties who had been exposed to COVID-19. CDR3s leave out the opening cysteine and the closing phenylalanine or tryptophan. Fields, in order: V gene, clone size, J gene, CDR3 protein. Clone size is not always given. Where it is, it says once, few, many or a class for expanded clones.

TRBV15,-,TRBJ2-6,ATSRDWGTVNSGANVLT
TRBV7-8,-,TRBJ1-1,ASSLVQDTEAF
TRBV21-1,-,TRBJ1-5,ASSFRDRVFWSQPQH
TRBV24-1,-,TRBJ1-2,ATSGRGSNGYT
TRBV28,-,TRBJ1-2,ASSFSLYLDGYT
TRBV6-5,-,TRBJ1-1,ASSFGSEAF
TRBV27,-,TRBJ2-2,ASSPPGLAGVGELF
TRBV7-9,-,TRBJ2-7,ASSFSIAGPLEQY
TRBV4-2,few,TRBJ2-7,ASSQEPSPAGSSYEQY
TRBV6-1,-,TRBJ1-5,ASSERPDRVGQPQH
TRBV28,-,TRBJ1-2,ASRRGGDYGYT
TRBV11-2,once,TRBJ2-1,ASRAGNWYEQF
TRBV4-1,-,TRBJ2-6,ASSQDSGPRVGSGANVLT
TRBV9,few,TRBJ1-3,ASSGDRSSGNTIY
TRBV12-3/TRBV12-4,-,TRBJ1-5,ASSHRGHQPQH
TRBV19,-,TRBJ1-2,ATQTPKWGYT
TRBV2,-,TRBJ1-2,ASSEYRGWGYT
TRBV5-6,-,TRBJ1-5,ASSLGQGARQPQH
TRBV30,-,TRBJ2-3,AWSEGAASGDTQY
TRBV23-1,once,TRBJ1-2,ASSQRTGAGYT
TRBV28,-,TRBJ1-5,ASRPPTGVGQPQH
TRBV28,-,TRBJ1-1,ASSIRTVNTEAF
TRBV5-4,-,TRBJ1-1,ASTRTLGAGDTEAF
TRBV29-1,-,TRBJ2-3,SVAFSQGSDTQY
TRBV3-1/TRBV3-2,-,TRBJ1-3,ASSQDAGSVGNTIY
TRBV15,few,TRBJ1-3,ATSRGQGGYTIY
TRBV14,-,TRBJ2-1,ASSLSVVPKKNEQF
TRBV25-1,-,TRBJ2-7,ASSEYWGQGTGEQY
TRBV6-6,-,TRBJ1-5,ASSYSRDPVVPQH
TRBV7-9,-,TRBJ2-7,ASSSQGTGGQY
TRBV6-1,-,TRBJ2-7,ASSEIPSPEQY
TRBV30,-,TRBJ2-5,AWRSSLETQY
TRBV7-3,-,TRBJ2-2,ASSFAEEGELF
TRBV27,-,TRBJ2-1,ASSSGENEQF
TRBV4-1,once,TRBJ1-2,ASSQDVEALYGYT
TRBV2,once,TRBJ1-5,ASSPQGVGNQPQH
TRBV7-9,-,TRBJ1-2,ASSRGQGESYT
TRBV29-1,-,TRBJ1-2,SGGGTGGGYT
TRBV7-2,-,TRBJ1-5,ASSQGTGGNQPQH
TRBV14,-,TRBJ2-7,ASSLREGSPFSYEQY
TRBV28,-,TRBJ2-3,ASTIGTSRWTDTQY
TRBV18,-,TRBJ2-6,ASSQLQGAGANVLT
TRBV9,-,TRBJ2-1,ASSVGTGTHNEQF
TRBV28,-,TRBJ2-6,ASNSGGVGANVLT
TRBV11-2,-,TRBJ1-1,ASSSGVPVMNTEAF
TRBV6-5,once,TRBJ1-1,ASRETQGNTEAF
TRBV28,-,TRBJ1-5,ASIPGVNQPQH
TRBV4-1,-,TRBJ2-3,ASSQGGIAGGHADTQY
TRBV19,-,TRBJ1-1,ASATGSAEAF
TRBV27,once,TRBJ2-7,ASTAGGPSSYEQY
TRBV2,-,TRBJ1-1,ASSELTQKAF
TRBV29-1,-,TRBJ1-1,SVELRPLEAF
TRBV6-6,-,TRBJ2-7,ASSRPSTGVHYEQY